Sequencing of this TCR beta chain was carried out in a study of monozygotic twins with inflammatory bowel disease. Study conclusions and caveats: Lower sharing of clonotypes with other individuals was seen in IBD patients than in healthy twins. This was most marked in patients showing signs of disease activity.

Germline CDR1 reads MNHEY; CDR2 reads SMNVEV (reference sequence). CDR3 length: 19 amino acids. TCRdb reprocessed the 5' RACE reads, with one entry per CDR3 protein and no DNA. The record lists some 150,000 distinct CDR3 sequences, of which the ten most abundant hold roughly 2.3%. Remarks on this clonotype: Antigen unknown.

The gene calls are TRBV27 and TRBJ1-5; TCRdb calls TRBD1, which cannot be checked without DNA. Material for sequencing was blood. The TCR comes from a human donor with ulcerative colitis or Crohn's disease, or a healthy co-twin of an affected twin (not recorded which). Here the CDR3 reads CASSNGRRTGLYSNQPQHF.